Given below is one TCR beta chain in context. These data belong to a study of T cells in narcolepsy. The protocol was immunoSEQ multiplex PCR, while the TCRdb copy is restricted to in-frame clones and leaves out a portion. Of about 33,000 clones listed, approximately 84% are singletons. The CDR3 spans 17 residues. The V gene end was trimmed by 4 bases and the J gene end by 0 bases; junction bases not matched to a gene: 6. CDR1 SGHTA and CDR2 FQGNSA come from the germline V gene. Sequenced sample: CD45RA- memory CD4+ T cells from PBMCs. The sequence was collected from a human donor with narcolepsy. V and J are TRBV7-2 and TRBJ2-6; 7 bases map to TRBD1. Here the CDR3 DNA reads TGTGCCAGCAGCTCACCGGGACAGTACTCTGGGGCCAACGTCCTGACTTTC. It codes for CASSSPGQYSGANVLTF.